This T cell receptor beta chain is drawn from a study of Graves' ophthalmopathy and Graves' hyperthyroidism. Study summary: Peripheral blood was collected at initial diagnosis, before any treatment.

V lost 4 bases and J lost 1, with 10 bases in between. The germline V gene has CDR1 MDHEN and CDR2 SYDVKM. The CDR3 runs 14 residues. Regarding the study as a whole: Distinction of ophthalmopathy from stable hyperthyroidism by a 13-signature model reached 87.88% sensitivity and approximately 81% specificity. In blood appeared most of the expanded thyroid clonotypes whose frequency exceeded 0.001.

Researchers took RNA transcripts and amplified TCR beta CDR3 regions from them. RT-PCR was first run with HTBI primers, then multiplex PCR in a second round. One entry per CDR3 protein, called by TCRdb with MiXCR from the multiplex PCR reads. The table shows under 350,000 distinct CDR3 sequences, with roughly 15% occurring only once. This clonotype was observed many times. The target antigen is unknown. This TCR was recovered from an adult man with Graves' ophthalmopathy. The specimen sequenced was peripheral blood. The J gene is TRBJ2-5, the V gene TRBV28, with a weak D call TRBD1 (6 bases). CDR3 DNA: TGTGCCAGCAGTTACGGGACACTCCAAGAGACCCAGTACTTC. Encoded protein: CASSYGTLQETQYF.